The rows below give T cell receptor beta chains drawn from one sample of a study of shared clonotypes between healthy human individuals. TCRdb keeps only in-frame clones here, not all; method: immunoSEQ multiplex PCR. The table records over 1.5 million clones, 95% to 99% of them present only once. The sample was naive CD4+ T cells sorted from blood. The origin of the receptors is a man in his thirties or forties in good health. The CDR3 runs from the conserved cysteine through the conserved F or W. The D gene is left open where the match is weak.

D,J,V,DNA,CDR3
.,TRBJ1-2,TRBV28,TGTGCCAGCAGTTTGGGGGAGGGACGGGATCATGGCTACACCTTC,CASSLGEGRDHGYTF
.,TRBJ2-3,TRBV7-9,TGTGCCAGCAGCTTGTTAGATACGCAGTATTTT,CASSLLDTQYF
.,TRBJ2-3,TRBV2,TGTGCCAGCAGGACGGCCCTCAAAACAGATACGCAGTATTTT,CASRTALKTDTQYF
TRBD2,TRBJ2-3,TRBV5-1,TGCGCCAGCAGCATCGGACTAGCGGGAGGAGGAGGAGATACGCAGTATTTT,CASSIGLAGGGGDTQYF
TRBD1,TRBJ2-7,TRBV19,TGTGCCAGTAGTATAGATCTGACAGGGTCAATTCCCTACGAGCAGTACTTC,CASSIDLTGSIPYEQYF
.,TRBJ1-2,TRBV6-1,TGTGCCAGCAGTCCTCAGGGATCTCGATATGGCTACACCTTC,CASSPQGSRYGYTF
.,TRBJ2-7,TRBV29-1,TGCAGCGCCCGGGACTCTTCAAGCTCCTACGAGCAGTACTTC,CSARDSSSSYEQYF
TRBD1,TRBJ2-7,TRBV5-4,TGTGCCAGCAGTCCGGGACAGGGGCGGCCCTACGAGCAGTACTTC,CASSPGQGRPYEQYF
.,TRBJ2-1,TRBV14,TGTGCCAGCAGCCAAGATAGACAGTGGGCCTCAGCGTACAATGAGCAGTTCTTC,CASSQDRQWASAYNEQFF
TRBD2,TRBJ2-5,TRBV10-2,TGCGCCAGCAGTGAGTTAGCGGGAGGTGTCGGCGGGGAGACCCAGTACTTC,CASSELAGGVGGETQYF
TRBD2,TRBJ2-3,TRBV28,TGTGCCTTTAGACTAGCGGGCACAGATACGCAGTATTTT,CAFRLAGTDTQYF
TRBD2,TRBJ2-5,TRBV11-2,TGTGCCAGCAGCTTAGATGGGGGACTAGCGGGAGAGGCGGAGACCCAGTACTTC,CASSLDGGLAGEAETQYF
.,TRBJ2-7,TRBV5-5,TGTGCCAGCAGCCTAATCGTCTCCTACGAGCAGTACTTC,CASSLIVSYEQYF
.,TRBJ2-5,TRBV7-2,TGTGCCAGCAGCTTAGGATTACGAGAACAGCAAGAGACCCAGTACTTC,CASSLGLREQQETQYF
TRBD2,TRBJ2-3,TRBV7-8,TGTGCCAGCAGCTTATGGGCGGGAGCGGGGGCAGATACGCAGTATTTT,CASSLWAGAGADTQYF
TRBD1,TRBJ1-2,TRBV7-9,TGTGCCAGCAGCTTAGCGGGACAGAAGAGTAACTATGGCTACACCTTC,CASSLAGQKSNYGYTF